This T cell receptor beta chain was captured by sequencing in a study of T cell repertoires in cytomegalovirus infection. Whole-study findings and limits: The ex vivo response was dominated by HLA-C-restricted CMV-specific TCR beta clonotypes.

CDR3 length: 17 amino acids. The V end lost 2 bases, the J end lost 3 bases, and 19 bases lay between the germline ends. Germline V gene data show CDR1 as MNHEY and CDR2 as SVGEGT. This clonotype appeared many times. Its antigen remains unknown. TCRdb re-derived calls from the reads in MiXCR, one entry per CDR3 protein. Of 290,000 or so distinct CDR3 sequences detected, around 9.6% appear once; the ten largest clones hold around 2.4%. The receptor comes from a human donor in good health (CMV status not recorded). Some clones in this sample may be carry-over from other donors' samples. The rearrangement joins TRBV6-2 or TRBV6-3 to TRBJ1-2; D gene ambiguous. The sample consisted of PBMCs. CDR3 protein: CASSYIQPPVGDYGYTF. The CDR3 nucleotides read TGTGCCAGCAGTTACATTCAACCACCGGTGGGAGACTATGGCTACACCTTC.